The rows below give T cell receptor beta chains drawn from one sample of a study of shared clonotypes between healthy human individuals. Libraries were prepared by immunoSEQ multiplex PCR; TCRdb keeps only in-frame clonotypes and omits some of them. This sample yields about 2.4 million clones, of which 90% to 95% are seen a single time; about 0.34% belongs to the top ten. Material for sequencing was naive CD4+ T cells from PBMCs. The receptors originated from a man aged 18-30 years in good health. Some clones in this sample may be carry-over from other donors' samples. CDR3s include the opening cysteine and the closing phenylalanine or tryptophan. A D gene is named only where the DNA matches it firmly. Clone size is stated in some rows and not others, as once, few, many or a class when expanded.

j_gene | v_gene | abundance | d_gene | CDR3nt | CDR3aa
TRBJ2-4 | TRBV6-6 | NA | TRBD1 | TGTGCCAGCAGCTGGACAGGGGGATTGAACATTCAGTACTTC | CASSWTGGLNIQYF
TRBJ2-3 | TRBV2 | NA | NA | TGTGCCAGCAGGCCAGAAGCAGATACGCAGTATTTT | CASRPEADTQYF
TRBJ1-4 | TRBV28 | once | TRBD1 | TGTGCCAGCAGCACCCAGGGGGTGTGGGAAAAACTGTTTTTT | CASSTQGVWEKLFF
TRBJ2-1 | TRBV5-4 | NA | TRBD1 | TGTGCCAGCAGCCCCACAGGGGGTCCTGAGCAGTTCTTC | CASSPTGGPEQFF
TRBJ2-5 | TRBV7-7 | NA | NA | TGTGCCAGCAGCTCGCGACAGCAAGAGACCCAGTACTTC | CASSSRQQETQYF
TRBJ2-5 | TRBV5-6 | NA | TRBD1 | TGTGCCAGCAGCCGGGACAGGGTGTCAGAGACCCAGTACTTC | CASSRDRVSETQYF
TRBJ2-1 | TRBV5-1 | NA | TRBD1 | TGCGCCAGCAGGGAACAGGGGGCGGATGAGCAGTTCTTC | CASREQGADEQFF
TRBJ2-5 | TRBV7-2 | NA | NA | TGTGCCAGCAGCCTCGACGGACCCGGAGAGACCCAGTACTTC | CASSLDGPGETQYF
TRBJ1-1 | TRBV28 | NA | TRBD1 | TGTGCCAGCCCACCGACTATAGGACAGGGGCGAAACACTGAAGCTTTCTTT | CASPPTIGQGRNTEAFF
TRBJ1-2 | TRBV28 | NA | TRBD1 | TGTGCCAGCAGCCGTCCCGGGACAGGGAGCTATGGCTACACCTTC | CASSRPGTGSYGYTF
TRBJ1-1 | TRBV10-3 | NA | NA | TGTGCCATCAGTGTAGGACCTAACACTGAAGCTTTCTTT | CAISVGPNTEAFF
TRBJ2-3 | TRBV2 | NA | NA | TGTGCCAGCACTCGAGGTGGTTACAGGAGCACAGATACGCAGTATTTT | CASTRGGYRSTDTQYF
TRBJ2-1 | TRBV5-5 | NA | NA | TGTGCCAGCAGCTTTACTCTGTACAATGAGCAGTTCTTC | CASSFTLYNEQFF
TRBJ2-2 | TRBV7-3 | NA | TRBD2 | TGTGCCAGCAGCCCAGGACTAGCGGGAGAGTTCGACACCGGGGAGCTGTTTTTT | CASSPGLAGEFDTGELFF
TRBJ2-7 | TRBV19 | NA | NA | TGTGCCAGTAGTGTCAGAACTAGAGACGAGCAGTACTTC | CASSVRTRDEQYF
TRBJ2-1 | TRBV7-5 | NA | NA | TGTGCCAGAAGCCCTAAAGCGCACCGATTGGGCAATGAGCAGTTCTTC | CARSPKAHRLGNEQFF
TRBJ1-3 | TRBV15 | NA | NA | TGTGCCACCAGCAAGGCAGGGGCGAGCTCTGGAAACACCATATATTTT | CATSKAGASSGNTIYF
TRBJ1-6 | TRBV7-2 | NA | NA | TGTGCCAGCTCGGGCGGCGTTCTCCTCCACTTT | CASSGGVLLHF
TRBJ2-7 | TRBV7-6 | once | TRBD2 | TGTGCCAGCAGCTTAGCGGACGGGAGGGCCTACGAGCAGTACTTC | CASSLADGRAYEQYF
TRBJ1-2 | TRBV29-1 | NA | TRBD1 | TGCAGCGTTTTAGGACAGGGGGTTTTCGGTGGCTACACCTTC | CSVLGQGVFGGYTF
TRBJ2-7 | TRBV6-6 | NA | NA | TGTGCCAGCAGTTACCATCCCACTACTAGTGTGGAGCAGTACTTC | CASSYHPTTSVEQYF
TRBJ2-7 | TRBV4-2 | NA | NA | TGTGCCAGCAGCCAAGAATCCGGGAGCTCCTACGAGCAGTACTTC | CASSQESGSSYEQYF
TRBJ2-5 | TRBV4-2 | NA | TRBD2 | TGTGCCAGCAGCCAAGTCGGAGCGGGAGTACAAGAGACCCAGTACTTC | CASSQVGAGVQETQYF
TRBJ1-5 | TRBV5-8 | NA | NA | TGTGCCAGCAGCCGGGGCCAGTACAATCAGCCCCAGCATTTT | CASSRGQYNQPQHF
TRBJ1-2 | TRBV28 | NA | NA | TGTGCCAGCAGTTTCCCGGGACACCTCCAGGATTATGGCTACACCTTC | CASSFPGHLQDYGYTF
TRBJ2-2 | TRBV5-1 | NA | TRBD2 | TGCGCCAGCAGTTTGGGACTAGCGGGAGGTGTCACCGGGGAGCTGTTTTTT | CASSLGLAGGVTGELFF
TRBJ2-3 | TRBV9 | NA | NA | TGTGCCAGCAGCGTAGAGGGACTCCCCAGTTTGGCTACGCAGTATTTT | CASSVEGLPSLATQYF
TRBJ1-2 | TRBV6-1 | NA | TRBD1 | TGTGCCAGCAGTGGGCTGGGGCAGGGGGTCGAAGGCTACACCTTC | CASSGLGQGVEGYTF
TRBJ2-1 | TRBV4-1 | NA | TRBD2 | TGCGCCAGCAGCCGCCTGGGACTAGCGGATTCCTACAATGAGCAGTTCTTC | CASSRLGLADSYNEQFF
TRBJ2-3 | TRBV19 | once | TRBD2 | TGTGCCAGTAGTCCCCACCACGGGAGGGCCTGGGATACGCAGTATTTT | CASSPHHGRAWDTQYF
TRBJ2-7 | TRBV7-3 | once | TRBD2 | TGTGCCAGCAGCCTCACGGGAGGCCACAACTACGAGCAGTACTTC | CASSLTGGHNYEQYF
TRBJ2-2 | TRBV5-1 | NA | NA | TGCGCCAGCAGCCCACAGGGAACCACCGGGGAGCTGTTTTTT | CASSPQGTTGELFF
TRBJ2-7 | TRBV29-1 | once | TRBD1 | TGCAGCGTTCCGACCGGACAGGAGATAACAGGGGAGCAGTACTTC | CSVPTGQEITGEQYF
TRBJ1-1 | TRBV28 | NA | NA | TGTGCCAGCAATAGCCTCAGGGACCGGAGGGGCACTGAAGCTTTCTTT | CASNSLRDRRGTEAFF
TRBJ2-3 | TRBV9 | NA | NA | TGTGCCAGCAGCGTCCTAGGAACCAGGGTAGGCACAGATACGCAGTATTTT | CASSVLGTRVGTDTQYF
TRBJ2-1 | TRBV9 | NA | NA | TGTGCCAGCAGCTCAAACCCGGGCCAGGGGAATGAGCAGTTCTTC | CASSSNPGQGNEQFF
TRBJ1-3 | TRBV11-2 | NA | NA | TGTGCCAGCAGCTTAGTGAGAAGCTCTGGAAACACCATATATTTT | CASSLVRSSGNTIYF
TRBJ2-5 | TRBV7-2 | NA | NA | TGTGCCAGCCTTCCCGGGGCACTCGAGACCCAGTACTTC | CASLPGALETQYF
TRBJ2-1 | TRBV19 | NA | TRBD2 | TGTGCCAGTAGTGCCCGGGTAGCGGGAGGGAATGAGCAGTTCTTC | CASSARVAGGNEQFF
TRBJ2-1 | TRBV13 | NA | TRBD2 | TGTGCCAGCAGCTTCCGAGCGGGACTAGCGGGATACAATGAGCAGTTCTTC | CASSFRAGLAGYNEQFF
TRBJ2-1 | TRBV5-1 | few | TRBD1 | TGCGCCAGCAGACACGGACAGGGGTCTTACAATGAGCAGTTCTTC | CASRHGQGSYNEQFF
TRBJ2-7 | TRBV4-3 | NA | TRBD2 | TGCGCCAGCAGCCAAGAACGGGGACTAGCGGGTTCCTACGAGCAGTACTTC | CASSQERGLAGSYEQYF
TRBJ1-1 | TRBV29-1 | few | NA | TGCAGCGTTGAGTCCCTCCGGGCTTTCTTT | CSVESLRAFF
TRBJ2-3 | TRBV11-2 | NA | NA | TGTGCCAGCAGCCCGGCGCTCCGCACAGATACGCAGTATTTT | CASSPALRTDTQYF
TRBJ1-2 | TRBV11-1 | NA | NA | TGTGCCAGCAGCGCATCCCGGGTTCGAAAGGATGGCTACACCTTC | CASSASRVRKDGYTF
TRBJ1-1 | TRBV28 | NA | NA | TGTGCCAGCAGTTTAACTTCCCCCATGAACACTGAAGCTTTCTTT | CASSLTSPMNTEAFF
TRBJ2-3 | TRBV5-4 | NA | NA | TGTGCCAGCAAGAAGGGAAGCACAGATACGCAGTATTTT | CASKKGSTDTQYF
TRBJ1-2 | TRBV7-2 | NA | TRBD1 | TGTGCCAGCAGTCCGACCGGGACAGGGCTTAGGGGCTATGGCTACACCTTC | CASSPTGTGLRGYGYTF
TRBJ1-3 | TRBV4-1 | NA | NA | TGCGCCAGCAGCCAGATAGGGGCCGCCGTCGGAAACACCATATATTTT | CASSQIGAAVGNTIYF
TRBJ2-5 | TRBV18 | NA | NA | TGTGCCAGCTCGCAGGGCACGCAAGAGACCCAGTACTTC | CASSQGTQETQYF
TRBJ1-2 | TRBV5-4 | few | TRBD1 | TGTGCCAGCAGCTTCACGACAGGGGGTAACTATGGCTACACCTTC | CASSFTTGGNYGYTF
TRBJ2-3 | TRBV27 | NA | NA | TGTGCCAGCAGTGCTGCGCCTCCAGCGCACAACACAGATACGCAGTATTTT | CASSAAPPAHNTDTQYF
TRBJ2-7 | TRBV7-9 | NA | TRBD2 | TGTGCCAGCAGCACACGGACTAGCGGGAGCTTGGGCTCCTACGAGCAGTACTTC | CASSTRTSGSLGSYEQYF